The sequence of this TCR beta chain was determined in a study of cytomegalovirus exposure and HLA in healthy donors. Study context: Clustering assigned 81% of the approximately 400 genotyped donors to the Caucasian-associated ancestry cluster. Overall study findings and caveats: TCR beta chains numbering about 160 were designated cytomegalovirus-associated. A likely sequencing artifact accounted for one observed cluster of highly shared sequence variants. Presence/absence analyses treated sequencing depth as roughly uniform across donors.

Amplification used 60 Vbeta primers and 13 Jbeta primers. Profiled with immunoSEQ multiplex PCR; TCRdb holds only in-frame clones, not every one. The table has roughly 190,000 clones, around 81% seen once. Trimming took 0 bases from V and 0 from J; bases not matched to a gene: 8. Germline V gene data show CDR1 as MGHRA and CDR2 as YSYEKL. The CDR3 runs to 18 residues. In the case of this clone: Its target is not known.

The chain has TRBV4-1 and TRBJ2-3; 8 positions match TRBD1. This clonotype was sampled from a woman aged 50 to 60 in good health and CMV-seropositive. The source material was PBMCs. The DNA of the CDR3 is TGCGCCAGCAGCCAAGAACTTACAGGGGGGCAGAGCACAGATACGCAGTATTTT. This codes for CASSQELTGGQSTDTQYF.